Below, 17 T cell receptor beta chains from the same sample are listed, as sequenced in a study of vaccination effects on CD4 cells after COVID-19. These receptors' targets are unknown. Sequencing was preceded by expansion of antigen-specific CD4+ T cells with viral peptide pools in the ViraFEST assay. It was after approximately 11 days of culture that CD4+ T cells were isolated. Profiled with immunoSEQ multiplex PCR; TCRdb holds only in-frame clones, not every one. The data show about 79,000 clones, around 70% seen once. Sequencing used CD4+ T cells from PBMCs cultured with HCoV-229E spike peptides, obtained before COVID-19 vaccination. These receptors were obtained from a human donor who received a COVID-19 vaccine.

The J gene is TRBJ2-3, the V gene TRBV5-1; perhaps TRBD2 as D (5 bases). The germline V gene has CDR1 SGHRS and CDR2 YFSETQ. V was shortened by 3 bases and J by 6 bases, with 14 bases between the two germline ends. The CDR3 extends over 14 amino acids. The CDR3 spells CASSWSGAADTQYF. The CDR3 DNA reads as TGCGCCAGCAGCTGGAGCGGAGCCGCCGATACGCAGTATTTT.

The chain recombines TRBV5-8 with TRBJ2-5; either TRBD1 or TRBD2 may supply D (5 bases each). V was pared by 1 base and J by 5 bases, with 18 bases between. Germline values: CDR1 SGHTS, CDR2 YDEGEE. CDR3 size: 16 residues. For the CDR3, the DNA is TGTGCCAGCAGCTTGCAGGGAGACTCAGCGCATGAGACCCAGTACTTC. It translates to CASSLQGDSAHETQYF.

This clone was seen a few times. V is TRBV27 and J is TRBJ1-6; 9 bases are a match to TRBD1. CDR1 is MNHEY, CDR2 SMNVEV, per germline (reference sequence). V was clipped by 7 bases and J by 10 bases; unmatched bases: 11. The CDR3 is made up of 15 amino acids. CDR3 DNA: TGTGCCAGCACCCTGACAGGGGGAGTACGGTCACCCCTCCACTTT. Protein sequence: CASTLTGGVRSPLHF.

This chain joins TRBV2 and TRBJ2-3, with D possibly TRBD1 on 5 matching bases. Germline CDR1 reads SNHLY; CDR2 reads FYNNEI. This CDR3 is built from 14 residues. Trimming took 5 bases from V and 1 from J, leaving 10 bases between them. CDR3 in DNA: TGTGCCAGCAGTCCTGACAGAGGCACAGATACGCAGTATTTT. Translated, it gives CASSPDRGTDTQYF.

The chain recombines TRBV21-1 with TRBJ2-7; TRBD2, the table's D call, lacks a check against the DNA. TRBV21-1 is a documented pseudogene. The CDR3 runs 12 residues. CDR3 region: CASSKVSGEQYV. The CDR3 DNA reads TGTGCCAGCAGCAAAGTTTCCGGGGAGCAGTACGTC.

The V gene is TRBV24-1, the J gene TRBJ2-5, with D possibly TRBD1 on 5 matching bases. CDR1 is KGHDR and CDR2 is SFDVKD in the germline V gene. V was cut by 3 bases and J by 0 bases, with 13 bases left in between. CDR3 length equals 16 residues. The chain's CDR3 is CATSDAEQDHQETQYF. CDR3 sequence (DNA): TGTGCCACCAGTGATGCTGAACAGGATCACCAAGAGACCCAGTACTTC.

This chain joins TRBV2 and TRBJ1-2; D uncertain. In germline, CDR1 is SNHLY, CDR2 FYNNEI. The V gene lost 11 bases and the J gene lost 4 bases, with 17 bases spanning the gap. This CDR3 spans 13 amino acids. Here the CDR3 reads CAPKDLVSYGYTF. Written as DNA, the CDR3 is TGTGCCCCTAAGGATCTCGTGTCCTATGGCTACACCTTC.

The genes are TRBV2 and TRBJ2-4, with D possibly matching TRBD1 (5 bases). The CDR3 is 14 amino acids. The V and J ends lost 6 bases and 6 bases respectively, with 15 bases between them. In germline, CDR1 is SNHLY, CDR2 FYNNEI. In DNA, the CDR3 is TGTGCCAGCAGCCTGGGAACGCAGGGAAACATTCAGTACTTC. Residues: CASSLGTQGNIQYF.

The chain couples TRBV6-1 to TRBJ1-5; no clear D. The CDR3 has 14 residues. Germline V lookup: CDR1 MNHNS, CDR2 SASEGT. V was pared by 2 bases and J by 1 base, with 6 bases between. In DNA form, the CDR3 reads TGTGCCAGCAGTGAACACGGGAGCAATCAGCCCCAGCATTTT. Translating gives CASSEHGSNQPQHF.

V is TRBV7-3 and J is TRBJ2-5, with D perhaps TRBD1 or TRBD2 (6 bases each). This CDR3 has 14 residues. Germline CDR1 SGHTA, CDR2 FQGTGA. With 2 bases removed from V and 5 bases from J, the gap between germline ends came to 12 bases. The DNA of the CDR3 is TGTGCCAGCAGCTTAGGGGGCCGGGGGGAGACCCAGTACTTC. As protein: CASSLGGRGETQYF.

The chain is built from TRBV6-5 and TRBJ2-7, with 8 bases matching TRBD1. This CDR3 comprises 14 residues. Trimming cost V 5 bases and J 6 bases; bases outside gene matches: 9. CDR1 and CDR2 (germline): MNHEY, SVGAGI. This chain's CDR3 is CASSIRQGRSEQYV. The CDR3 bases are TGTGCCAGCAGTATACGACAGGGGAGAAGCGAGCAGTACGTC.

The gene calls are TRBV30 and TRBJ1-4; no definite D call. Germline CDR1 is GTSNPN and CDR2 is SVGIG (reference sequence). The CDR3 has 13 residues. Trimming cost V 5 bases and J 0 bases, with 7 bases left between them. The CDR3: CAWALTTNEKLFF. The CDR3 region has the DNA TGTGCCTGGGCCCTGACAACTAATGAAAAACTGTTTTTT. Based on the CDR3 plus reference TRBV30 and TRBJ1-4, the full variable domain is SQTIHQWPATLVQPVGSPLSLECTVEGTSNPNLYWYRQAAGRGLQLLFYSVGIGQISSEVPQNLSASRPQDRQFILSSKKLLLSDSGFYLCAWALTTNEKLFFGSGTQLSVL.

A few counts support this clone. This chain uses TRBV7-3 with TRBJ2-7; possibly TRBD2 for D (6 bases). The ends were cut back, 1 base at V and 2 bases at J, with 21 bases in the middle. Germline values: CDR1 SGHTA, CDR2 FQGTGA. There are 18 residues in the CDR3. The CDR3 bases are TGTGCCAGCAGCTTAAAAAGGGTGATTCGGGGGAAGGCCTACGAGCAGTACGTC. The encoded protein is CASSLKRVIRGKAYEQYV.

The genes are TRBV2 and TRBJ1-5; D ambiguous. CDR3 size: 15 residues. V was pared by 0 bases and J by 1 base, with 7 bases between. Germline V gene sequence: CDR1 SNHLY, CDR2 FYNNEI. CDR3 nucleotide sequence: TGTGCCAGCAGTGAAGCATGGGGAAGCAATCAGCCCCAGCATTTT. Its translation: CASSEAWGSNQPQHF.

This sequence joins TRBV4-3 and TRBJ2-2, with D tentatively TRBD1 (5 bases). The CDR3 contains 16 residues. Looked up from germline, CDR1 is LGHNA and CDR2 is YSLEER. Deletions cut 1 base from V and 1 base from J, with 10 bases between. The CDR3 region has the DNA TGCGCCAGCAGCCAAGGCCCCCAGGGGAACACCGGGGAGCTGTTTTTT. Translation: CASSQGPQGNTGELFF.

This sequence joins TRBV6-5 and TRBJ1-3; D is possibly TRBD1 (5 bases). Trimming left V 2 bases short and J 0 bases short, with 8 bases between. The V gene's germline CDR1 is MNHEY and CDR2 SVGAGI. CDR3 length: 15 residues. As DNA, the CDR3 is TGTGCCAGCAGTTACAGGGGATCCTCTGGAAACACCATATATTTT. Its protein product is CASSYRGSSGNTIYF.

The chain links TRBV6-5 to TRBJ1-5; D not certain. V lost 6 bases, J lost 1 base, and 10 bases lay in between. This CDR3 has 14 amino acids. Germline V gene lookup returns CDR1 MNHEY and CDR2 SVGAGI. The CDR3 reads CASRSGPSNQPQHF. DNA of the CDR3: TGTGCCAGCAGGTCCGGGCCCAGCAATCAGCCCCAGCATTTT.